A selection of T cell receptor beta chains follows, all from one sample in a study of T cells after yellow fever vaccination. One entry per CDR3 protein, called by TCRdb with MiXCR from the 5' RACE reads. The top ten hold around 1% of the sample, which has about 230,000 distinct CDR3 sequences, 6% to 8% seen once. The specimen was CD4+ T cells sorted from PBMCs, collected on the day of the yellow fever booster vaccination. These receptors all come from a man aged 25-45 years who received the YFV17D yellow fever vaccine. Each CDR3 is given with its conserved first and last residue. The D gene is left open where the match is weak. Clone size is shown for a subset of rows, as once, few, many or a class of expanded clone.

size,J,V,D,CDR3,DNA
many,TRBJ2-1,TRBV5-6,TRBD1,CASSLTGTDNYNEQFF,TGTGCCAGCAGCCTCACCGGGACAGACAATTACAATGAGCAGTTCTTC
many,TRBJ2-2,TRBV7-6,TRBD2,CASSLGTSGITGELFF,TGTGCCAGCAGCTTAGGGACTAGCGGGATCACCGGGGAGCTGTTTTTT
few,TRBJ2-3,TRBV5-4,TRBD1,CASSKGQGAGTDTQYF,TGTGCCAGCAGCAAAGGACAGGGGGCGGGCACAGATACGCAGTATTTT
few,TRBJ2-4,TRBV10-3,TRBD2,CAISSRGGRVGKNIQYF,TGTGCCATCAGTTCCAGAGGCGGGAGAGTCGGCAAAAACATTCAGTACTTC
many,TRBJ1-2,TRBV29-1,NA,CSVGVGAGYGYTF,TGCAGCGTTGGTGTGGGGGCGGGCTATGGCTACACCTTC
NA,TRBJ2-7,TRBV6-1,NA,CASKFDGNSYEQYF,TGTGCCAGCAAATTTGACGGCAACTCCTACGAGCAGTACTTC
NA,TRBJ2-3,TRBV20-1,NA,CSATPRAGLSTDTQYF,TGCAGTGCTACTCCACGGGCCGGCCTTAGCACAGATACGCAGTATTTT
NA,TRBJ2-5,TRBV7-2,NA,CASSLAPFWETQYF,TGTGCCAGCAGCTTAGCCCCGTTTTGGGAGACCCAGTACTTC
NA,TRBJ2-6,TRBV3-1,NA,CASSQDFLSGANVLTF,TGTGCCAGCAGTCAGGACTTCCTCTCTGGGGCCAACGTCCTGACTTTC
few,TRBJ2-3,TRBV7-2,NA,CASSLGAGDSTDTQYF,TGTGCCAGCAGCTTAGGGGCGGGTGACAGCACAGATACGCAGTATTTT
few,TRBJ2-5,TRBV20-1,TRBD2,CSARKPGLAVGETQYF,TGCAGTGCTAGAAAGCCGGGACTAGCAGTTGGGGAGACCCAGTACTTC
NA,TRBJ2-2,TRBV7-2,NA,CASSAPLSNTGELFF,TGTGCCAGCAGCGCACCCCTATCAAACACCGGGGAGCTGTTTTTT
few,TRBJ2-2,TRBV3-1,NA,CASSQDATGAGELFF,TGTGCCAGCAGCCAAGATGCGACTGGGGCAGGGGAGCTGTTTTTT
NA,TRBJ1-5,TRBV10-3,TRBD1,CAISGTTGYNQPQHF,TGTGCCATCAGTGGGACGACAGGGTACAATCAGCCCCAGCATTTT
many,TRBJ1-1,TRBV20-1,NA,CSARDVGVPFF,TGCAGTGCTAGAGACGTGGGGGTTCCTTTCTTT
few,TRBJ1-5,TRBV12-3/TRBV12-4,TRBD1,CASSFLTGGQPQHF,TGTGCCAGCAGTTTTCTGACAGGGGGGCAGCCCCAGCATTTT
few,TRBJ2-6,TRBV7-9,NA,CASSSGRDVGANVLTF,TGTGCCAGCAGCTCTGGAAGGGACGTCGGGGCCAACGTCCTGACTTTC
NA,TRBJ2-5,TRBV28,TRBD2,CASTPWERRLATREETQYF,TGTGCCAGCACCCCTTGGGAGAGGAGACTAGCAACCCGAGAAGAGACCCAGTACTTC
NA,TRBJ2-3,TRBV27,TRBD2,CASSSPMKRGYSTDTQYF,TGTGCCAGCAGTTCCCCGATGAAGCGGGGGTATAGCACAGATACGCAGTATTTT
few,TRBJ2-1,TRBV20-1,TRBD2,CSARGPTSGRSYNEQFF,TGCAGTGCTAGAGGGCCGACTAGCGGGAGAAGTTACAATGAGCAGTTCTTC
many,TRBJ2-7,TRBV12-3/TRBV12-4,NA,CASSLLPYEQYF,TGTGCCAGCAGTTTATTACCCTACGAGCAGTACTTC
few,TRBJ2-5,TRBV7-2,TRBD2,CASSLGLAGEGETQYF,TGTGCCAGCAGCCTGGGACTAGCGGGAGAGGGAGAGACCCAGTACTTC
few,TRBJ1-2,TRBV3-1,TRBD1,CASSQINYRTGGGYGYTF,TGTGCCAGCAGCCAAATAAACTATCGGACAGGGGGCGGCTATGGCTACACCTTC
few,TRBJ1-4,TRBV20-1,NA,CSARDPVIEKLFF,TGCAGTGCTAGAGATCCTGTAATTGAAAAACTGTTTTTT
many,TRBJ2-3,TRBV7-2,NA,CASSLGLAQYF,TGTGCCAGCAGCTTAGGCCTTGCGCAGTATTTT
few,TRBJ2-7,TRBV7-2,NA,CASSFDRTLAWEQYF,TGTGCCAGCAGCTTTGACAGGACCCTTGCGTGGGAGCAGTACTTC
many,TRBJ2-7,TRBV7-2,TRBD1,CASSSSTGAYEQYF,TGTGCCAGCAGCTCGTCGACAGGGGCCTACGAGCAGTACTTC
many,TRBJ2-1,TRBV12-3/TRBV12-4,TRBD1,CASTRTGGLYNEQFF,TGTGCCAGCACCAGGACAGGGGGCTTGTACAATGAGCAGTTCTTC
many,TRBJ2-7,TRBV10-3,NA,CAISEGLTGSYEQYF,TGTGCCATCAGTGAGGGTCTAACCGGCTCCTACGAGCAGTACTTC
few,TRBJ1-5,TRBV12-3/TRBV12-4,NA,CASSQTGQPQHF,TGTGCCAGCAGCCAAACAGGACAGCCCCAGCATTTT
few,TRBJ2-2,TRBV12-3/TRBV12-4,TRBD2,CASSSPSGRWAGELFF,TGTGCCAGCAGTTCCCCTAGCGGGAGATGGGCCGGGGAGCTGTTTTTT
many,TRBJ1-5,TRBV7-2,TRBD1,CASSLVVGQGQPQHF,TGTGCCAGCAGCTTAGTGGTTGGACAGGGCCAGCCCCAGCATTTT
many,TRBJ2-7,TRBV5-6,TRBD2,CASSLLGVGGREQYF,TGTGCCAGCAGCTTGTTGGGTGTTGGCGGGAGAGAGCAGTACTTC
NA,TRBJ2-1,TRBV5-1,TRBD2,CASMKREGLGEQFF,TGCGCCAGCATGAAGCGGGAGGGCCTGGGTGAGCAGTTCTTC
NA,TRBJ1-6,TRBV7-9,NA,CASSLVGSPLHF,TGTGCCAGCAGCTTAGTGGGTTCACCCCTCCACTTT
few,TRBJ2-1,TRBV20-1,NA,CSAPRVLLGANEQFF,TGCAGTGCCCCCAGGGTACTCCTTGGCGCCAATGAGCAGTTCTTC
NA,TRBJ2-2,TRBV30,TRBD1,CAWKGTGGATGELFF,TGTGCCTGGAAAGGAACAGGGGGCGCGACCGGGGAGCTGTTTTTT
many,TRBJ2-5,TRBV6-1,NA,CASRIRQSQETQYF,TGTGCCAGCAGAATACGACAGTCCCAAGAGACCCAGTACTTC
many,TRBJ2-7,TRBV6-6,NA,CASRPDGLYEQYF,TGTGCCAGCAGACCCGACGGACTCTACGAGCAGTACTTC
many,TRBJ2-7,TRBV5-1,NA,CASSRDYEQYF,TGCGCCAGCAGCCGGGATTACGAGCAGTACTTC